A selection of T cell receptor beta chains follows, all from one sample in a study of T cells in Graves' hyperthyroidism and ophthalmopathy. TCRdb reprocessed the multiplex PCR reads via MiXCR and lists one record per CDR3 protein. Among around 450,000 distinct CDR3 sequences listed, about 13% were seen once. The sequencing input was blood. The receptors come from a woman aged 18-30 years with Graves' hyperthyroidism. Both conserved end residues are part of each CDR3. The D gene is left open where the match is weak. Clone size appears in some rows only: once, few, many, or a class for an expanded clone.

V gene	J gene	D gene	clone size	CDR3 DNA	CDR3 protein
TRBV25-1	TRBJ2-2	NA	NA	TGTGCCAGCAAGGAGAGAGGAGACACCGGGGAGCTGTTTTTT	CASKERGDTGELFF
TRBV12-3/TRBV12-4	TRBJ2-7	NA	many	TGTGCCAGCAGTTTAACAGGAGCCGGAGACGAGCAGTACTTC	CASSLTGAGDEQYF
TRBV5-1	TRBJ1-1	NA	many	TGTGCCAGCAGAAATACAGGGAACACTGAAGCTTTCTTT	CASRNTGNTEAFF
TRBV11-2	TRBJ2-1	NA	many	TGTGCCAGCAGCCCCGGGGTGCTAGCGCCCTACAATGAGCAGTTCTTC	CASSPGVLAPYNEQFF
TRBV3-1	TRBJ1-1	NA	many	TGTGCCAGCAGCCAAGATGCGGTTCACACTGAAGCTTTCTTT	CASSQDAVHTEAFF
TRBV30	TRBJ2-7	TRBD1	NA	TGTGCCTGGACTCGGGACAGCTCCTACGAGCAGTACTTC	CAWTRDSSYEQYF
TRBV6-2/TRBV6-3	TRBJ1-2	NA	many	TGTGCCAGCAGTTACGAAAGGGTTGCCTATGGCTACACCTTC	CASSYERVAYGYTF
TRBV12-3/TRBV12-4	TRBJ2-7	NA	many	TGTGCCAGCAGTTACGGGACTTGGGAGCAGTACTTC	CASSYGTWEQYF
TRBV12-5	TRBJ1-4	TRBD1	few	TGTGCTAGTGGTTTGGCCCGACAGGGGGCTCATGAAAAACTGTTTTTT	CASGLARQGAHEKLFF
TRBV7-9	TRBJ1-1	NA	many	TGTGCCAGTAAGGCATGGGGTACCATGAACACTGAAGCTTTCTTT	CASKAWGTMNTEAFF
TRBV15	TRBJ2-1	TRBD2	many	TGTGCCACCAGCAGGACAAGGACTAGCGCAGTATACAATGAGCAGTTCTTC	CATSRTRTSAVYNEQFF
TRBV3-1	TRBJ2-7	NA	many	TGTGCCAGCAGCCCTCGACAGGCTCCCACCTACGAGCAGTACTTC	CASSPRQAPTYEQYF
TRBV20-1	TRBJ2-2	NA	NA	TGCAGTGCAAATGCGGACAGCCAATCGAACACCGGGGAGCTGTTTTTT	CSANADSQSNTGELFF
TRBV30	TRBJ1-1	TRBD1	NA	TGTGCCTGGAGTGGCACAGGGGGAGCTTTCTTT	CAWSGTGGAFF
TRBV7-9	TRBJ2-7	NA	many	TGTGCCAGCAGCACTACCTATGGCGCCGCCTCCTACGAGCAGTACTTC	CASSTTYGAASYEQYF
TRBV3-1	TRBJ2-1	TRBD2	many	TGTGCCAGCAGCCAAGGCCTAGCGGGGGGGGGTGAGCAGTTCTTC	CASSQGLAGGGEQFF
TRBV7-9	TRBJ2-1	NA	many	TGTGCCAGCAGCTTTTCGGCGGAATCCTACAATGAGCAGTTCTTC	CASSFSAESYNEQFF
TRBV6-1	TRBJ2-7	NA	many	TGTGCCAGCAGTTCAAGCGGTACCTACGAGCAGTACTTC	CASSSSGTYEQYF
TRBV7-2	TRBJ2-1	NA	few	TGTGCCAGCAGCTCCGGACTTTTAATGCAGTTCTTC	CASSSGLLMQFF
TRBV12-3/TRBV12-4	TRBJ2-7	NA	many	TGTGCCAGCAGGAACCGGGACGAAACCTACGAGCAGTACTTC	CASRNRDETYEQYF
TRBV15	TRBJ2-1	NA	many	TGTGCCACCTCTAGTGGTCGTGAGCAGTTCTTC	CATSSGREQFF
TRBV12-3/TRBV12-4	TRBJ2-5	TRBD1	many	TGTGCCAGCAGTTTCGGACAGGTCCAAGAGACCCAGTACTTC	CASSFGQVQETQYF
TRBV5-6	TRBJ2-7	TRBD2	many	TGTGCCAGCAGCGCGATGACGGGGGGATACGAGCAGTACTTC	CASSAMTGGYEQYF
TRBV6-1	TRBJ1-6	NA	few	TGTGCCAGCAGTGAACATCCTCCATTTCGTGGTTCACCCCTCCACTTT	CASSEHPPFRGSPLHF
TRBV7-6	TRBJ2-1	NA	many	TGTGCCAGCAGCTTAGCTCAGCAGGGAACGAACAATGAGCAGTTCTTC	CASSLAQQGTNNEQFF
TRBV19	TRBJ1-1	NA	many	TGTGCCAGTAGTATTGGGCGGACTGAAGCTTTCTTT	CASSIGRTEAFF
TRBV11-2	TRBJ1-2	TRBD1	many	TGTGCCAGCAGCCCCGACAGGGGGGGTGGCGACACCTTC	CASSPDRGGGDTF
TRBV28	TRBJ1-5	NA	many	TGTGCCAGCGTCGACGGGGGATTTAGCAATCAGCCCCAGCATTTT	CASVDGGFSNQPQHF
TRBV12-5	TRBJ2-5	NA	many	TGTGCTAGTGGTTTGGTAACAGAGACCCAGTACTTC	CASGLVTETQYF
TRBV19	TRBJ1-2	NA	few	TGTGCCAGTAGTATGTCTTCCCGGGGCTATGGCTACACCTTC	CASSMSSRGYGYTF
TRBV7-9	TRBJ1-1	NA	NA	TGTGCCAGCAGCCCACAGGGCCGGGGAACTGAAGCTTTCTTT	CASSPQGRGTEAFF
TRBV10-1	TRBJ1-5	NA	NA	TGCGCCAGCAGTGAGTATGGGTCGGCCCAGCCCCAGCATTTT	CASSEYGSAQPQHF
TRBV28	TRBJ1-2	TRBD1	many	TGTGCCAGCAGTCCAGTTGGGGGACAGGGGGCGAGGATAAGTGGCTACACCTTC	CASSPVGGQGARISGYTF
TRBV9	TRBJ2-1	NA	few	TGTGCCAGCAGCTCAACCGGGACCCATTCCTACAATGAGCAGTTCTTC	CASSSTGTHSYNEQFF
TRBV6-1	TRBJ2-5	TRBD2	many	TGTGCCAGCAGCCCCGGACTAGCGGAGCAAGAGACCCAGTACTTC	CASSPGLAEQETQYF
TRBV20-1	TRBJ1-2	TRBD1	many	TGCAGTGCCCCAGGACAGGATTATGGCTACACCTTC	CSAPGQDYGYTF
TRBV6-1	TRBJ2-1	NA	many	TGTGCCAGCAGTAAACGACTCGGAACACGGAATGAGCAGTTCTTC	CASSKRLGTRNEQFF
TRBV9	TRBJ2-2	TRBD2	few	TGTGCCAGCAGCGTTCGAGGGACTAGCGGGGAGAGGGGAACCGGGGAGCTGTTTTTT	CASSVRGTSGERGTGELFF
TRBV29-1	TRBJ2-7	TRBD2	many	TGCAGCGTTGTGTCGAGCGGGAGTGACTACGAGCAGTACTTC	CSVVSSGSDYEQYF
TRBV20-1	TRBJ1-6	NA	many	TGCAGTGCTAGAGCTGGGTCGGGTAATTCACCCCTCCACTTT	CSARAGSGNSPLHF